This TCR beta chain is from a study of cytomegalovirus exposure and HLA in healthy donors. The primer mix had 60 Vbeta and 13 Jbeta primers. Assay used: immunoSEQ multiplex PCR; TCRdb lists only in-frame clones, some missing. The sample table includes 100,000 to 150,000 clones. In germline, CDR1 is LGHNA, CDR2 YNFKEQ. The CDR3 covers 11 residues. V was cut by 0 bases and J by 10 bases, with 6 bases left in between. The receptor comes from a man aged 25-45 years in good health and CMV-seronegative. Material: PBMCs. The V call is TRBV4-2, the J call TRBJ1-1; D remains ambiguous. For the CDR3, the DNA is TGTGCCAGCAGCCAAGAAGCTCTAGCTTTCTTT. Protein: CASSQEALAFF.